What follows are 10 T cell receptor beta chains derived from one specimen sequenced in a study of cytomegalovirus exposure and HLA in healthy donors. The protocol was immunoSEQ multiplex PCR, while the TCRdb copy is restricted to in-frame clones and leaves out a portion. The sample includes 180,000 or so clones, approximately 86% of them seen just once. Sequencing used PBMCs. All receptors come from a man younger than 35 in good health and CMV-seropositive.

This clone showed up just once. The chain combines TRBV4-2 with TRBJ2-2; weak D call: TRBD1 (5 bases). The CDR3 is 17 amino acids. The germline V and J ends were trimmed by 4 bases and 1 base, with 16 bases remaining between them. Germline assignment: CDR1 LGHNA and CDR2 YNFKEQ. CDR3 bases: TGTGCCAGCAGCCTCCGACAGACTCGATTGAACACCGGGGAGCTGTTTTTT. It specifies CASSLRQTRLNTGELFF.

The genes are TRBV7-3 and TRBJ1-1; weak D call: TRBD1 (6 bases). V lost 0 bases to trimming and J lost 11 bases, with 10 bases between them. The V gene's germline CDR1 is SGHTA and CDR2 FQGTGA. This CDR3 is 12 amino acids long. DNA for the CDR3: TGTGCCAGCAGCTTAACGGGGGGGCAGGCTTTCTTT. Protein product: CASSLTGGQAFF. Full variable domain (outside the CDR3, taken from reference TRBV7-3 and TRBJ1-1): GAGVSQTPSNKVTEKGKYVELRCDPISGHTALYWYRQSLGQGPEFLIYFQGTGAADDSGLPNDRFFAVRPEGSVSTLKIQRTERGDSAVYLCASSLTGGQAFFGQGTRLTVV.

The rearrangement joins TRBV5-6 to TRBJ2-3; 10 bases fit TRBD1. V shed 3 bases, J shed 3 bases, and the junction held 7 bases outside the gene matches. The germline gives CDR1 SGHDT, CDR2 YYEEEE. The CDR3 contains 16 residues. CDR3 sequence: CASSWDRGSRTDTQYF. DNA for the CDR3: TGTGCCAGCAGCTGGGACAGGGGCTCCCGGACAGATACGCAGTATTTT.

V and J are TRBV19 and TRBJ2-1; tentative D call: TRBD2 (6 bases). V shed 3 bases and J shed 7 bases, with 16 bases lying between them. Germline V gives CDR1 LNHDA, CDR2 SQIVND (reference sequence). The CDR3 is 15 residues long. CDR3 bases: TGTGCCAGTAGTATGTATAGTGTCCGGGGGAATGAGCAGTTCTTC. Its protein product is CASSMYSVRGNEQFF. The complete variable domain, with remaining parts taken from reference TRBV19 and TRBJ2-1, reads DGGITQSPKYLFRKEGQNVTLSCEQNLNHDAMYWYRQDPGQGLRLIYYSQIVNDFQKGDIAEGYSVSREKKESFPLTVTSAQKNPTAFYLCASSMYSVRGNEQFFGPGTRLTVL.

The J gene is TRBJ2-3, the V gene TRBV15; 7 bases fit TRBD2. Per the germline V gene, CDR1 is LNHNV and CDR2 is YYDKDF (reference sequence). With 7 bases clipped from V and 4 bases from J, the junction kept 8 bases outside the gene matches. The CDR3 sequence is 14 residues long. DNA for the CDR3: TGTGCCACCAATGGGGGAGGGCCGGCAGATACGCAGTATTTT. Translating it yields CATNGGGPADTQYF.

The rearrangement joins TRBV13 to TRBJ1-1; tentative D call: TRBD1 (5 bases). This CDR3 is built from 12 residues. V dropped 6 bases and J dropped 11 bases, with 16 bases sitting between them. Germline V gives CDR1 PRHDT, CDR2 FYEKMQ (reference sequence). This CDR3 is CASRRRGERAFF. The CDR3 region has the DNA TGTGCCAGCAGGCGGCGGGGCGAACGGGCTTTCTTT.

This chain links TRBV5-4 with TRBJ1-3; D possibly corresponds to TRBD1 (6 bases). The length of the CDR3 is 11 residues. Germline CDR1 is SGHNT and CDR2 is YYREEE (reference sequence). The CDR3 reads CAGQSGNTIYF. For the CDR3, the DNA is TGTGCAGGACAGTCTGGAAACACCATATATTTT.

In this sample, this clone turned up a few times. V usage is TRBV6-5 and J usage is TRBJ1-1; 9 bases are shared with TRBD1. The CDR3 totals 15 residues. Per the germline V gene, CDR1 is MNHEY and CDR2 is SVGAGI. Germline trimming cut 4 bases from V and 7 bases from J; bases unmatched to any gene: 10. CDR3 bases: TGTGCCAGCAGTTCCCGGGGGACAGGGAAACGTGAAGCTTTCTTT. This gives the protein CASSSRGTGKREAFF.

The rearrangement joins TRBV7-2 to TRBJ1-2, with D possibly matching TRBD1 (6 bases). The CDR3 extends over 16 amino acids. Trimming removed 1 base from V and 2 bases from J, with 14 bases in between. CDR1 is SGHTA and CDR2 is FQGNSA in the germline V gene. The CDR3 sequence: CASSLGTATLNYGYTF. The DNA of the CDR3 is TGTGCCAGCAGCTTAGGGACAGCTACCTTAAACTATGGCTACACCTTC.

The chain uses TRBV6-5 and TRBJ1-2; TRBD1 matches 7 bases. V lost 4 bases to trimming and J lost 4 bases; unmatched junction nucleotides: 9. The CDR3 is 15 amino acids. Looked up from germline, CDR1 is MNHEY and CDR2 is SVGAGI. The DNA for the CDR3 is TGTGCCAGCAGTTCCGCTGACAGGGCGAGCTATGGCTACACCTTC. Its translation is CASSSADRASYGYTF.